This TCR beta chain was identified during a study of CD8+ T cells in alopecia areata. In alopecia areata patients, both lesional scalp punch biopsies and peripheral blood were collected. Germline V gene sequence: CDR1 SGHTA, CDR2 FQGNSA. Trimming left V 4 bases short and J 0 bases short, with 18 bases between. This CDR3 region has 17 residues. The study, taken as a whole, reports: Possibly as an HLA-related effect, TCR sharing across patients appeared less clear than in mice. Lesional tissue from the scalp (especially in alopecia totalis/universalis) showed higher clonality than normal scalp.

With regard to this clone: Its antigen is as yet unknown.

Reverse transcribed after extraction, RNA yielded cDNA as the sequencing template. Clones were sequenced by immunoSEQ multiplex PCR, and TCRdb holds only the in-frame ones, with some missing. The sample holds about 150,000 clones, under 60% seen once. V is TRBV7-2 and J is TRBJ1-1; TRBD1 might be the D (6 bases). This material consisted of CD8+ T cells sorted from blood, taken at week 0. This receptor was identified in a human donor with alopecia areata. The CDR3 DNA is TGTGCCAGCAGCTCAACCGCGACAGGCATTCTGAACACTGAAGCTTTCTTT. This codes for CASSSTATGILNTEAFF.